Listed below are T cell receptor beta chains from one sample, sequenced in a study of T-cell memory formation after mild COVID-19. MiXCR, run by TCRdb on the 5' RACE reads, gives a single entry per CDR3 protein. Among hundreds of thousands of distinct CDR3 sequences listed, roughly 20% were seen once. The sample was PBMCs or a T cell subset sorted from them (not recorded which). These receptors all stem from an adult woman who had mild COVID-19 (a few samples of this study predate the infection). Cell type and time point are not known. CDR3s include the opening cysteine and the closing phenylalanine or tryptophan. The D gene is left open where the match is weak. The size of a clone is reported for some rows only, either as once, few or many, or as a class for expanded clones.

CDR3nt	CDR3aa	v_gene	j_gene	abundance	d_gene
TGTGCCATCTGCCCGGACGCCCGAACGGATACGCAGTATTTT	CAICPDARTDTQYF	TRBV12-3/TRBV12-4	TRBJ2-3	few	NA
TGTGCCAGCAGCCCCCGGGGGAGGGAGGGCACAGATACGCAGTATTTT	CASSPRGREGTDTQYF	TRBV9	TRBJ2-3	NA	TRBD2
TGCAGTGCTAGTCTAACACAGGGCTACACCTTC	CSASLTQGYTF	TRBV20-1	TRBJ1-2	NA	NA
TGTGCCAGCAGCTTGGCACGGGAGACCCGGGAGACCCAGTACTTC	CASSLARETRETQYF	TRBV5-4	TRBJ2-5	NA	NA
TGTGCCAGCAGCGCAATACAGGGGGATACTGAAGCTTTCTTT	CASSAIQGDTEAFF	TRBV7-9	TRBJ1-1	NA	TRBD1
TGCGCCAGCGGGCCGGGAGGGGCCTACAATGAGCAGTTCTTC	CASGPGGAYNEQFF	TRBV5-1	TRBJ2-1	NA	TRBD2
TGTGCCAGCAAACTTGGGGCCCAAGAGACCCAGTACTTC	CASKLGAQETQYF	TRBV11-2	TRBJ2-5	few	NA
TGTGCCAGTACTCTGGACGGGTGGAATTCACCCCTCCACTTT	CASTLDGWNSPLHF	TRBV19	TRBJ1-6	NA	NA
TGTGCCAGCAGTTCGGGGTTCTCCTACAATGAGCAGTTCTTC	CASSSGFSYNEQFF	TRBV2	TRBJ2-1	NA	NA
TGTGCCAGCAGCTTACTAGGCTGGGTGGACAGACGCCCGAACACTGAAGCTTTCTTT	CASSLLGWVDRRPNTEAFF	TRBV7-2	TRBJ1-1	NA	NA
TGTGCCTGGAGTCCCTTAGGACCGCAGCGGGACACCATATATTTT	CAWSPLGPQRDTIYF	TRBV30	TRBJ1-3	once	NA
TGTGCCAGCAGTTTCCCTAGCGGGGGGGCCGTCCAAGAGACCCAGTACTTC	CASSFPSGGAVQETQYF	TRBV12-3/TRBV12-4	TRBJ2-5	many	TRBD2
TGTGCCAGCAGGGGGATGGGACAGGGGTACGAGCAGTACTTC	CASRGMGQGYEQYF	TRBV6-1	TRBJ2-7	NA	TRBD1
TGTGCCAGCAGAATCGGGCCGAACACTGAAGCTTTCTTT	CASRIGPNTEAFF	TRBV19	TRBJ1-1	few	NA
TGTGCCAGCAGCTTATCGCGAGTCACAGATACGCAGTATTTT	CASSLSRVTDTQYF	TRBV7-6	TRBJ2-3	few	NA
TGTGCTAGCAGCTTCTCGGCGGGAGTTTCCTACAATGAGCAGTTCTTC	CASSFSAGVSYNEQFF	TRBV7-7	TRBJ2-1	few	TRBD2